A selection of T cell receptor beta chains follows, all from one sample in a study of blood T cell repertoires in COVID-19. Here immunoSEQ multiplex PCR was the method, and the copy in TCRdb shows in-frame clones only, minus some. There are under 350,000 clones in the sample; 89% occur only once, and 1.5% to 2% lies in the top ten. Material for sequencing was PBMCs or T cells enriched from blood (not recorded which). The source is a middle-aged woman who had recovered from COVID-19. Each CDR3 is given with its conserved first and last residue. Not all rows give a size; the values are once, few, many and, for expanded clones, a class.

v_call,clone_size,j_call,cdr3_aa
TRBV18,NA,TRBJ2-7,CASSPLPSGSEKEQYF
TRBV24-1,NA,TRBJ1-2,CATSDTWGQGGYTF
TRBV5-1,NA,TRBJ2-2,CASSPEIANTGELFF
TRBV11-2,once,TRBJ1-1,CASSPQVRAVNTEAFF
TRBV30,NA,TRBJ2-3,CAWSVARGGVDTQYF
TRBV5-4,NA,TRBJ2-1,CASSIRLAGGEEQFF
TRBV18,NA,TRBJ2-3,CASSPTGRYTQYF
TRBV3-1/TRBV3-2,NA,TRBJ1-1,CASSQDREAFF
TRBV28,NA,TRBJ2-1,CASVGNEQFF
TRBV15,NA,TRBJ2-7,CATSPRQGHYEQYF
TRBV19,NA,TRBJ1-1,CASSIVPTTGTEAFF
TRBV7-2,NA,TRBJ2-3,CASSLAIQGNTQYF
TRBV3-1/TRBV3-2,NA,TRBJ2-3,CASSYTSSGGSDTQYF
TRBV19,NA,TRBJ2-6,CASSKESSGANVLTF
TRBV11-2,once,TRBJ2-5,CASSLGREGKTQYF
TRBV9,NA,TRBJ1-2,CASSVGQSYGYTF
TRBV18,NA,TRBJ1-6,CASSPGDRGNSPLHF
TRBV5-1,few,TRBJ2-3,CASSSGYSDFSTDTQYF
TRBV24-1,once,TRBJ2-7,CATSDSTGYEQYF
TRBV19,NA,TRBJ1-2,CASRQPTGDNYGYTF
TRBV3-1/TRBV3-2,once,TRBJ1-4,CASSLRGQGGNEKLFF
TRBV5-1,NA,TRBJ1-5,CASRLGTGNQPQHF
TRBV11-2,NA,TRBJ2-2,CASIQTLAGWTGELFF
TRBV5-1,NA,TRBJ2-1,CASSRQGASFNNEQFF
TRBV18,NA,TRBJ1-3,CASSPEQGEYSGNTIYF
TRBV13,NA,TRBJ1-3,CASSLGEANTIYF
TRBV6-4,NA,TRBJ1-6,CASSDSFGGSPLHF
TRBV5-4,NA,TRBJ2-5,CASSPIRGRETQYF
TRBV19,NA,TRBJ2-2,CASSIVGGAAGELFF
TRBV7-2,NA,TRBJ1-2,CASSLGQVPRRGYTF
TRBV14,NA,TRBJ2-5,CASSLVTGHQETQYF
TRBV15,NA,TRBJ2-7,CATSRDRGFSSYEQYF
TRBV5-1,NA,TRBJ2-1,CASSSGTGTLNEQFF
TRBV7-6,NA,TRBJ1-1,CASSLGGQGRWGTEAFF
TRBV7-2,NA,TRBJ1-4,CASSPTRATNEKLFF
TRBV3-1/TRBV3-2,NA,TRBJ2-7,CASSQLQRGVPEQYF
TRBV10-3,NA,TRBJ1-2,CAISAQKGTDYGYTF
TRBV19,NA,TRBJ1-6,CASSKNRYQSSYNSPLHF
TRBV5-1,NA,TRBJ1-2,CASSIRDITDYGYTF
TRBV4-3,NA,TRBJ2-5,CASSQGGSSGQETQYF
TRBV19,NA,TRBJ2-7,CASRTRGGSYEQYF
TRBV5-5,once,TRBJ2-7,CASSLRQGGSSYEQYF